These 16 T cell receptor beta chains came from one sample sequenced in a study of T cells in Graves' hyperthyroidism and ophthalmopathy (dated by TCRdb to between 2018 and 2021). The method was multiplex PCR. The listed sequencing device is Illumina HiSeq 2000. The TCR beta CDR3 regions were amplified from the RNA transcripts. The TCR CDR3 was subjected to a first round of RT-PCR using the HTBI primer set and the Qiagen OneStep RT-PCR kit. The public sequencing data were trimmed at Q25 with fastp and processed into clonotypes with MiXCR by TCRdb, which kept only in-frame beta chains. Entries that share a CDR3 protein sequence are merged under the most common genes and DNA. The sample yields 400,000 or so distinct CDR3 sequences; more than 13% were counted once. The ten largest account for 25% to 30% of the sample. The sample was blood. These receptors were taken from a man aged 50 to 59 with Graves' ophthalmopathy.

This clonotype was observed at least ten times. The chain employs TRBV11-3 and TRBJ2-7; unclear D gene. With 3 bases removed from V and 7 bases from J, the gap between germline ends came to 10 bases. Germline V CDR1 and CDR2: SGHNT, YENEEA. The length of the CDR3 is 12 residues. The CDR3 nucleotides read TGTGCCAGCAGCTTCCCGATCGGGGAGCAGTACTTC. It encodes CASSFPIGEQYF.

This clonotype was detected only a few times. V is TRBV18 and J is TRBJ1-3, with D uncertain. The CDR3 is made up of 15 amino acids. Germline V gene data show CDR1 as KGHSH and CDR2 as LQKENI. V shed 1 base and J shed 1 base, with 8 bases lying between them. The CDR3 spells CASSPLPGSGNTIYF. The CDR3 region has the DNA TGTGCCAGCTCACCACTCCCGGGGTCTGGAAACACCATATATTTT.

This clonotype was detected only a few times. The CDR3 DNA is TGTGCCAGTAGTACCCGGACAACCCACTCTGGGGCCAACGTCCTGACTTTC. Encoded protein: CASSTRTTHSGANVLTF. The gene calls are TRBV19 and TRBJ2-6; possible D gene TRBD1, 5 bases. The V and J ends lost 4 bases and 0 bases respectively, with 13 bases between them. CDR1 is LNHDA, CDR2 SQIVND, per germline (reference sequence). This CDR3 has 17 residues.

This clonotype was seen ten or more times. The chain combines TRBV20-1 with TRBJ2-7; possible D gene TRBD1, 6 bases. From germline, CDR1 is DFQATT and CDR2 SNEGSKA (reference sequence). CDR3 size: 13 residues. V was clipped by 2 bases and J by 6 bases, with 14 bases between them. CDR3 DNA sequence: TGCAGTGCTAGACAGACAGGATTTAGCGAGCAGTACTTC. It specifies CSARQTGFSEQYF.

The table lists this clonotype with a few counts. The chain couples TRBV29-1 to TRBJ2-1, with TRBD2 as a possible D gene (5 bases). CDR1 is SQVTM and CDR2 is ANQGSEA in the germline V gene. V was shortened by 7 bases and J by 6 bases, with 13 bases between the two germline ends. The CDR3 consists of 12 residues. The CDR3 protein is CSAIRLANEQFF. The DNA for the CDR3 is TGCAGCGCCATCCGGCTAGCCAATGAGCAGTTCTTC.

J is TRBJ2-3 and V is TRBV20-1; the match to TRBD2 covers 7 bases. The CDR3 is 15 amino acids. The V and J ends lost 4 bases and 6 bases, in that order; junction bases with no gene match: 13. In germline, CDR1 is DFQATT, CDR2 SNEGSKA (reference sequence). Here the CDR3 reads CSATPGGLLEDTQYF. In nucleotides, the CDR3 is TGCAGTGCTACCCCGGGGGGACTCCTAGAGGATACGCAGTATTTT.

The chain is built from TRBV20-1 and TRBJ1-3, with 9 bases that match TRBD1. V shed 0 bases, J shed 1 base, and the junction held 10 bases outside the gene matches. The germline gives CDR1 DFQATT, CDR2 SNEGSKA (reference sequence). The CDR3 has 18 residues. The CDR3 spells CSARELDRGGISGNTIYF. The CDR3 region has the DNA TGCAGTGCTAGAGAGTTGGACAGGGGTGGTATTTCTGGAAACACCATATATTTT.

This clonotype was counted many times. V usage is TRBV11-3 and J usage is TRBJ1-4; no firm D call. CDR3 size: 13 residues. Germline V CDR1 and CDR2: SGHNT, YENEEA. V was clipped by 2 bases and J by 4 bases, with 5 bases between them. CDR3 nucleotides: TGTGCCAGCAGCTTACTCCGTAATGAAAAACTGTTTTTT. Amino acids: CASSLLRNEKLFF.

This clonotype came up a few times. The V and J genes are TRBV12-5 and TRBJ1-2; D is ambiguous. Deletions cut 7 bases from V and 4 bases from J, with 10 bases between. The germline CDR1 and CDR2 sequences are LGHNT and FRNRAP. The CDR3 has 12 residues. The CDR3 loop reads CASAFSSYGYTF. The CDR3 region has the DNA TGTGCTAGTGCGTTTTCATCCTATGGCTACACCTTC.

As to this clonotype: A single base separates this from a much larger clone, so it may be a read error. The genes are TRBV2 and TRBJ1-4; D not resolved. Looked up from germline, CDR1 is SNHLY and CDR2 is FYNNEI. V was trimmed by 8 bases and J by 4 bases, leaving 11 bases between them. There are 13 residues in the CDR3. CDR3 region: CASERTFNEKLFF. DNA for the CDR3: TGTGCCAGCGAGCGGACCTTTAATGAAAAACTGTTTTTT.

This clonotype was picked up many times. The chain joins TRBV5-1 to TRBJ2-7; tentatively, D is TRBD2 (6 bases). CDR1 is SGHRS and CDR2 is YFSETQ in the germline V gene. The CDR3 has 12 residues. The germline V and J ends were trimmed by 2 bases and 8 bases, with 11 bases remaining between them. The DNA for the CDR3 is TGCGCCAGCAGCTTCGGGGGTTACAAGCAGTACTTC. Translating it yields CASSFGGYKQYF.

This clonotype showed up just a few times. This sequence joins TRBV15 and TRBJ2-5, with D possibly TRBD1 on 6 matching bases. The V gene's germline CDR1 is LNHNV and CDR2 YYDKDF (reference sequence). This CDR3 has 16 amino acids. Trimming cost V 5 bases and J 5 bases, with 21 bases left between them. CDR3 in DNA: TGTGCCACCAGCGGGTTAAGGGGACACCCGAGGGAGACCCAGTACTTC. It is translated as CATSGLRGHPRETQYF.

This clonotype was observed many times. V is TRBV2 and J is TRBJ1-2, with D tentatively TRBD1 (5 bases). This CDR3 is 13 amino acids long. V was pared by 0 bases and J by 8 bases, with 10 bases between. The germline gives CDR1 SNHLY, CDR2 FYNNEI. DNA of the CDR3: TGTGCCAGCAGTGAAGCAGCCGGGGCGGGCTACACCTTC. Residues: CASSEAAGAGYTF.

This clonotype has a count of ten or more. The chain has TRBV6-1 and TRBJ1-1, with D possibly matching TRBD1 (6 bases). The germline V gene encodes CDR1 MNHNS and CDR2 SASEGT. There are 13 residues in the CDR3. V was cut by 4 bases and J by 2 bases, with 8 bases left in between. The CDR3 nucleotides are TGTGCCAGCAGTGTGGGACAAAACACTGAAGCTTTCTTT. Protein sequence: CASSVGQNTEAFF.

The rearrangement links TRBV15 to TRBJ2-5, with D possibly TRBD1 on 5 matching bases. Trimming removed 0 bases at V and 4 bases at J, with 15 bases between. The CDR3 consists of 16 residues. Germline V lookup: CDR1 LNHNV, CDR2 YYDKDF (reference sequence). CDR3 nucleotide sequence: TGTGCCACCAGCAGAGATGGAACTCTTAGGGGAGAGACCCAGTACTTC. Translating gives CATSRDGTLRGETQYF.

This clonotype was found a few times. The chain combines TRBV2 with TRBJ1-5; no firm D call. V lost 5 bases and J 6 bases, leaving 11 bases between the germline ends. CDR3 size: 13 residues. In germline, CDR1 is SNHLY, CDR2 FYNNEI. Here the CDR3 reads CASSYDLSQPQHF. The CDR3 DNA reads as TGTGCCAGCAGTTATGACCTCAGTCAGCCCCAGCATTTT.